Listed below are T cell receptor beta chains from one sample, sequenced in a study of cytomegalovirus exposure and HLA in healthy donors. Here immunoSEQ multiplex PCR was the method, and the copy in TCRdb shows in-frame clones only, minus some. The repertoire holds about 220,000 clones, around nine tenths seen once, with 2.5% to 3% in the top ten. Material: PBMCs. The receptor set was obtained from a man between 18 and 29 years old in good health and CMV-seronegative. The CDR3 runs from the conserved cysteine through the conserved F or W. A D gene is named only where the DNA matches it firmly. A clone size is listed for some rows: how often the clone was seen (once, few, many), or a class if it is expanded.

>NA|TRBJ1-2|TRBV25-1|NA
CASSEGAGYTF
TGTGCCAGCAGTGAGGGCGCGGGCTACACCTTC
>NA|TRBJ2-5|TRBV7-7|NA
CASSLEGQGRETQYF
TGTGCTAGCAGCTTAGAAGGGCAGGGTCGAGAGACCCAGTACTTC
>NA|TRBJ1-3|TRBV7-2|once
CASSLGAWGTSGNTIYF
TGTGCCAGCAGCTTAGGTGCCTGGGGGACTTCTGGAAACACCATATATTTT
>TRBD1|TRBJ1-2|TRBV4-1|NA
CASSQRTGGAYGYTF
TGCGCCAGCAGCCAACGGACAGGGGGCGCCTATGGCTACACCTTC
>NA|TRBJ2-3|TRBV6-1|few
CASAPASGSTDTQYF
TGTGCCAGCGCTCCGGCGAGCGGGAGCACAGATACGCAGTATTTT
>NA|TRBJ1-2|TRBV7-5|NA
CARSCRDGYTF
TGTGCCAGAAGCTGCAGGGATGGCTACACCTTC
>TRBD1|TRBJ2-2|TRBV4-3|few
CASSRRDRGRRTGELFF
TGCGCCAGCAGCCGCAGGGACAGGGGGCGACGCACCGGGGAGCTGTTTTTT
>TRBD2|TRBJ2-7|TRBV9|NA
CASSTGLAISEQYF
TGTGCCAGCAGCACCGGACTAGCAATCTCCGAGCAGTACTTC
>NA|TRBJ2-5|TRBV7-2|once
CASSLRYPETQYF
TGTGCCAGCAGCTTACGGTATCCGGAGACCCAGTACTTC
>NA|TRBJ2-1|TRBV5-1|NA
CASSLDSGAYNEQFF
TGCGCCAGCAGCTTGGATAGTGGGGCGTACAATGAGCAGTTCTTC
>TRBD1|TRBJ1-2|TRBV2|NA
CASRPYGQGAGGYTF
TGTGCCAGCAGGCCATACGGTCAGGGGGCGGGCGGCTACACCTTC
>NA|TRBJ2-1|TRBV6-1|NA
CASSVQEREQFF
TGTGCCAGCAGTGTACAGGAAAGAGAGCAGTTCTTC
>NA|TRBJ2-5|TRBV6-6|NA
CASTTGGLGETQYF
TGTGCCAGCACCACCGGCGGGTTAGGGGAGACCCAGTACTTC
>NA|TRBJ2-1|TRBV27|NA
CASKVISGPNEQFF
TGTGCCAGCAAGGTAATTTCAGGCCCCAATGAGCAGTTCTTC
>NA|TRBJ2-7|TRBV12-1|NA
CASSSFQGLTYEQYF
TGTGCCAGCAGCTCGTTTCAGGGGTTGACCTACGAGCAGTACTTC
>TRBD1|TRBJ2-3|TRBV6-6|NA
CASSSTGITDTQYF
TGTGCCAGCAGTTCGACAGGGATCACAGATACGCAGTATTTT
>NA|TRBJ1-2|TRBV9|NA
CASSVEQASPLGGYTF
TGTGCCAGCAGCGTAGAACAGGCTTCCCCATTGGGCGGCTACACCTTC
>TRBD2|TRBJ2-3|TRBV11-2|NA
CASSSLTAGGPDTQYF
TGTGCCAGCAGCTCCCTCACGGCGGGAGGGCCAGATACGCAGTATTTT
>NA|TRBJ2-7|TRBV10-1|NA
CASSESPGAYEQYF
TGCGCCAGCAGTGAGAGTCCGGGAGCCTACGAGCAGTACTTC
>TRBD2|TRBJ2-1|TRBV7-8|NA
CASSHIAGGSYNEQFF
TGTGCCAGCAGCCATATAGCGGGAGGCTCCTACAATGAGCAGTTCTTC
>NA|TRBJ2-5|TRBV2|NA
CASSDGGRETQYF
TGTGCCAGCAGTGATGGGGGGAGAGAGACCCAGTACTTC
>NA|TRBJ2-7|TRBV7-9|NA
CASSPPRSDRPFGEQYF
TGTGCCAGCAGCCCACCCCGATCCGACAGGCCCTTCGGCGAGCAGTACTTC
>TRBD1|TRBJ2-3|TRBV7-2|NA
CASSPRQGTDTQYF
TGTGCCAGCAGCCCTAGACAGGGGACAGATACGCAGTATTTT
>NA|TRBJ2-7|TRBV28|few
CASSGTHSYEQYF
TGTGCCAGCAGTGGGACACATTCCTACGAGCAGTACTTC
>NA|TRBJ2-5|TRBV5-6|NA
CASSPPRYQETQYF
TGTGCCAGCAGCCCACCGAGGTACCAAGAGACCCAGTACTTC
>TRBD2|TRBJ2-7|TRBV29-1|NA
CSVRVMGLAGAVQYF
TGCAGCGTCCGGGTTATGGGACTAGCGGGAGCCGTGCAGTACTTC
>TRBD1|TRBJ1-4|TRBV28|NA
CASYRGMNEKLFF
TGTGCGAGCTACAGGGGAATGAACGAAAAACTGTTTTTT
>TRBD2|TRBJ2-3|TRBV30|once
CAWSVTSGSGNTQYF
TGTGCCTGGAGTGTAACTAGCGGGAGTGGGAATACGCAGTATTTT
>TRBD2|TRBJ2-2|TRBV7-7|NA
CASSSLAGASNTGELFF
TGTGCTAGCAGCTCACTAGCGGGGGCCTCGAACACCGGGGAGCTGTTTTTT
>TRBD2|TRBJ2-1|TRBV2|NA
CASRTSQIDEQFF
TGTGCCAGCAGGACTAGCCAAATCGATGAGCAGTTCTTC
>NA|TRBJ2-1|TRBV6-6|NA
CATGVPNNEQFF
TGTGCCACGGGGGTACCTAACAATGAGCAGTTCTTC
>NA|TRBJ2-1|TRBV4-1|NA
CASSTTTGINEQFF
TGCGCCAGCAGCACGACAACAGGGATCAATGAGCAGTTCTTC
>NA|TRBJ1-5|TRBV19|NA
CASSIIFAGNQPQHF
TGTGCCAGTAGTATCATTTTTGCAGGGAATCAGCCCCAGCATTTT
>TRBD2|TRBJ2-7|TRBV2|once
CASSSGSFGEQYF
TGTGCCAGTTCTAGCGGGAGTTTTGGGGAGCAGTACTTC
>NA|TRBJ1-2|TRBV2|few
CASERGGNLRGYTF
TGTGCCAGCGAAAGAGGAGGGAACTTACGGGGCTACACCTTC
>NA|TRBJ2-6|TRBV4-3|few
CASSQEASPSGANVLTF
TGCGCCAGCAGCCAAGAAGCCTCGCCTTCTGGGGCCAACGTCCTGACTTTC
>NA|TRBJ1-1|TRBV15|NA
CATSREPSRGSTEAFF
TGTGCCACCAGCAGAGAACCTAGCAGGGGCAGCACTGAAGCTTTCTTT
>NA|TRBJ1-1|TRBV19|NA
CASRVPVSGNEAFF
TGTGCCAGTAGGGTCCCCGTATCGGGGAATGAAGCTTTCTTT
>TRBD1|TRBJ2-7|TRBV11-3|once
CASSLSGQSYEQYF
TGTGCCAGCAGCTTATCGGGACAGAGCTACGAGCAGTACTTC
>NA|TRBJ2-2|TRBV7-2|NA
CASSPRTAHGNTGELFF
TGTGCCAGCAGCCCCCGGACAGCCCACGGCAACACCGGGGAGCTGTTTTTT
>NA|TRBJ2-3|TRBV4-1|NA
CASSQVGRESGFDTQYF
TGCGCCAGCAGCCAAGTGGGCCGGGAGAGCGGGTTCGATACGCAGTATTTT
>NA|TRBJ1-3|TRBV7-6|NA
CASSLGVGDTIYF
TGTGCCAGCAGCTTAGGAGTAGGGGACACCATATATTTT
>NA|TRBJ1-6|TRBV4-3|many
CASSQDREGSPLHF
TGCGCCAGCAGCCAAGACAGGGAAGGATCACCCCTCCACTTT
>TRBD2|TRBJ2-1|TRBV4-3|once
CASSSGPAGGPYEQFF
TGCGCCAGCAGCTCAGGCCCCGCGGGAGGGCCCTATGAGCAGTTCTTC
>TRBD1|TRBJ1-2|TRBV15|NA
CATSRPVGQAHYGYTF
TGTGCCACCAGCAGACCGGTAGGACAGGCGCACTATGGCTACACCTTC
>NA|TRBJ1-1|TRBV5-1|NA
CASSPGLNTEAFF
TGCGCCAGCAGCCCAGGGTTGAACACTGAAGCTTTCTTT
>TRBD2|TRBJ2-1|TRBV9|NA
CASSVGGGRRNEQFF
TGTGCCAGCAGCGTAGGGGGAGGGAGGAGGAATGAGCAGTTCTTC
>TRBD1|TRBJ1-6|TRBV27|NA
CASKLGQFDSPLHF
TGTGCCAGCAAGTTGGGACAGTTTGATTCACCCCTCCACTTT
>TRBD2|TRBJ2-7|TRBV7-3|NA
CASSLAGGSSYEQYF
TGTGCCAGCAGCTTAGCGGGGGGTAGCTCCTACGAGCAGTACTTC
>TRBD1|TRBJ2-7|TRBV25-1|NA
CASRRGTGSYEQYF
TGTGCCAGCAGGAGGGGGACAGGGTCCTACGAGCAGTACTTC
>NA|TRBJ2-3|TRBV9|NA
CASSVAGGRTDTQYF
TGTGCCAGCAGCGTAGCGGGGGGCCGCACAGATACGCAGTATTTT
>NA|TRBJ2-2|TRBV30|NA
CAWSGDWTENTGELFF
TGTGCCTGGAGTGGTGACTGGACAGAGAACACCGGGGAGCTGTTTTTT
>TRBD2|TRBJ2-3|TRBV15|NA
CATSATRVGRGTDTQYF
TGTGCCACCAGCGCAACCCGGGTGGGGAGGGGCACAGATACGCAGTATTTT
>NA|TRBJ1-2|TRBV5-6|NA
CASSYTGSGYTF
TGTGCCAGCAGCTATACAGGGTCTGGCTACACCTTC
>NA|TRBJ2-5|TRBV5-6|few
CASSLGWRETQYF
TGTGCCAGCAGCTTAGGCTGGCGGGAGACCCAGTACTTC
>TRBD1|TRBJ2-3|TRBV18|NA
CASSPGVTGGDTQYF
TGTGCCAGCTCACCCGGTGTGACAGGGGGTGATACGCAGTATTTT
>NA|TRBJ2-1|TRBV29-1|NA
CSVSWGRREQFF
TGCAGCGTCTCTTGGGGGAGGAGGGAGCAGTTCTTC
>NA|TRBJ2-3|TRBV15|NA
CATQGTDTQYF
TGTGCCACCCAGGGGACAGATACGCAGTATTTT
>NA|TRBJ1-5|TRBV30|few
CAWSGPGARQPQHF
TGTGCCTGGAGTGGACCAGGGGCGAGGCAGCCCCAGCATTTT
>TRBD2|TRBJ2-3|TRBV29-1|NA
CSVGTSGRVDTQYF
TGCAGCGTTGGGACTAGCGGGAGGGTCGATACGCAGTATTTT